This T cell receptor (delta chain) was captured by sequencing in a study of gamma-delta T cells after stem cell transplantation. TCRdb processed the RT-PCR reads again with the CATT caller. The table shows 2,000 or so delta-chain clones, with around a sixth occurring only once. The CDR3 length is 20 residues. Germline V gives CDR1 GEAIGNYY, CDR2 EKD. For this clone: A read error is the likely source, as a far larger clone sits one nucleotide away. The same CDR3 can be traced to other DNA sequences in this sample.

The genes are TRDV2 and TRDJ1; 11 bases agree with TRDD3. This TCR was sampled from a human donor. It is not recorded whose cells these are; they may come from a transplant donor. The source material was gamma-delta T cells. Here the CDR3 reads CACDLMSAGLGDTSTDKLIF. CDR3 nucleotide sequence: TGTGCCTGTGACTTGATGTCGGCGGGGCTGGGGGATACATCCACCGATAAACTAATCTTT.